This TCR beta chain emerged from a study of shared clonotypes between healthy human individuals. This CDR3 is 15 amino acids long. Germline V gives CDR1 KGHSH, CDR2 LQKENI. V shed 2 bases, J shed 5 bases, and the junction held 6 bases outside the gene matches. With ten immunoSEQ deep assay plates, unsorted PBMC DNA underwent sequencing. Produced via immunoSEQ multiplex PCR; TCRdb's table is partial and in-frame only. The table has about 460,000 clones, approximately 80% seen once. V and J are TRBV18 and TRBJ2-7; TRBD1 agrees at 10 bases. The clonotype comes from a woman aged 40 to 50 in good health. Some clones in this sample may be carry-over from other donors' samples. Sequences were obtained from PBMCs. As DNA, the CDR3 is TGTGCCAGCTCACCATCCGGGACAGGGGTCCACGAGCAGTACTTC. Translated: CASSPSGTGVHEQYF. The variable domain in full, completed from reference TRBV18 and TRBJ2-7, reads NAGVMQNPRHLVRRRGQEARLRCSPMKGHSHVYWYRQLPEEGLKFMVYLQKENIIDESGMPKERFSAEFPKEGPSILRIQQVVRGDSAAYFCASSPSGTGVHEQYFGPGTRLTVT.